This TCR beta chain stems from a study of cytomegalovirus exposure and HLA in healthy donors. With 60 Vbeta and 13 Jbeta primers, the PCR was carried out. Clones were read by immunoSEQ multiplex PCR, and TCRdb kept only the in-frame ones, dropping some. The profile covers 150,000 to 200,000 clones, with 70% to 80% appearing a single time and about 2% taken by the ten largest. There are 15 residues in the CDR3. V lost 6 bases and J lost 0; bases outside the gene matches: 7. Germline lookup yields CDR1 LNHDA and CDR2 SQIVND (reference sequence). The origin of this receptor is a woman between 50 and 59 years old in good health and CMV-seronegative. J is TRBJ1-1 and V is TRBV19, with 7 positions matching TRBD1. The sequenced material came from PBMCs. CDR3 DNA sequence: TGTGCCAGTAGGGGGACAGAACTACTGAACACTGAAGCTTTCTTT. Translated: CASRGTELLNTEAFF.